Sequencing of this TCR beta chain was carried out in a study of CD8+ T cells in alopecia areata. Findings of the study overall: With tofacitinib ongoing, many expanded lesional clones persisted in both scalp and blood.

Note on this clone: Its target is unknown.

cDNA prepared by RNA extraction and subsequent reverse transcription served as the template for sequencing. TCRdb's copy holds only in-frame clones and misses some; the assay was immunoSEQ multiplex PCR. The sample shows fewer than 200,000 clones, 58% of them seen only once. Treatment reported: oral pan-JAK inhibitor, 5-10 mg twice daily. V gave up 8 bases and J gave up 0 bases, with 16 bases separating them. This CDR3 has 15 residues. CDR1 is MRHNA and CDR2 is SNTAGT in the germline V gene. The sequence came from a human donor with alopecia areata. V usage is TRBV6-4 and J usage is TRBJ2-5, with D possibly being TRBD1 or TRBD2 (5 bases each). Specimen: CD4+ T cells sorted from blood, collected at approximately week 55, from a patient treated with tofacitinib. The CDR3 DNA follows: TGTGCCAGCGATAGGGACCGATCATACCAAGAGACCCAGTACTTC. This translates into CASDRDRSYQETQYF.